The 30 T cell receptor beta chains in this list originate from one sample, sequenced in a study of CD8 T cells in ankylosing spondylitis. Each CDR3 protein gets one entry after TCRdb re-called the 5' RACE reads with MiXCR. The data show roughly 700,000 distinct CDR3 sequences, around a fifth seen once. Regarding the study as a whole: Eight highly homologous variants made up a TCR beta motif, and this motif appeared characteristic of ankylosing spondylitis blood.

The antigens these receptors bind are not known. Sequenced: blood, either unsorted or a sorted T cell fraction (not recorded which). The receptor source for this set is a male donor with ankylosing spondylitis.

The V and J genes are TRBV29-1 and TRBJ2-7; 7 bases match TRBD1. V lost 8 bases to trimming and J lost 2 bases; unmatched junction nucleotides: 6. The CDR3 totals 12 residues. In germline, CDR1 is SQVTM, CDR2 ANQGSEA. The CDR3 nucleotides are TGCAGCACCATGACAGGGCCCTACGAGCAGTACTTC. Residues: CSTMTGPYEQYF.

J is TRBJ1-5 and V is TRBV6-1, with D perhaps matching TRBD1 (5 bases). The germline V gene encodes CDR1 MNHNS and CDR2 SASEGT. Trimming cost V 6 bases and J 6 bases, with 18 bases left between them. The CDR3 spans 15 residues. The CDR3, as DNA: TGTGCCAGCAGGATACAGGCAGGGATCGCTCAGCCCCAGCATTTT. Amino acids: CASRIQAGIAQPQHF.

This sequence joins TRBV20-1 and TRBJ2-5; 7 nucleotides line up with TRBD1. Germline values: CDR1 DFQATT, CDR2 SNEGSKA (reference sequence). The CDR3 sequence is 14 residues long. With V trimmed by 5 bases and J by 3 bases, 9 bases remained unmatched. CDR3 amino acids: CSARRQGSKETQYF. DNA for the CDR3: TGCAGTGCTCGAAGACAGGGATCTAAAGAGACCCAGTACTTC.

V is TRBV18 and J is TRBJ2-3; possibly TRBD1 or TRBD2 for D (5 bases each). The germline V gene encodes CDR1 KGHSH and CDR2 LQKENI. CDR3 length: 19 residues. Trimming pared 3 bases from V and 2 bases from J, leaving 24 bases between. The CDR3 region is CASSPLGRQRGTTTDTQYF. CDR3 in DNA: TGTGCCAGCTCACCCCTCGGCCGACAGAGAGGGACCACCACAGATACGCAGTATTTT.

This chain uses TRBV5-1 with TRBJ2-3; 11 nucleotides match TRBD1. The CDR3 length is 15 residues. Germline V gene lookup returns CDR1 SGHRS and CDR2 YFSETQ. The trim removed 4 bases at V and 6 bases at J, leaving 7 bases unmatched. CDR3 residues: CASSPGQGARDTQYF. CDR3 sequence (DNA): TGCGCCAGCAGCCCTGGACAGGGGGCGCGTGATACGCAGTATTTT.

This clonotype was detected ten times or more. The chain carries TRBV20-1 and TRBJ2-1, with 9 bases aligning to TRBD2. Trimming took 3 bases from V and 3 from J; bases not matched to a gene: 9. Per the germline V gene, CDR1 is DFQATT and CDR2 is SNEGSKA (reference sequence). This CDR3 region has 16 residues. Written as DNA, the CDR3 is TGCAGTGCTAGTTGGGGCGGGAGGGTTGGCTACAATGAGCAGTTCTTC. It encodes CSASWGGRVGYNEQFF.

There are a few counts of this clonotype. The chain recombines TRBV4-3 with TRBJ1-1; tentative D call: TRBD1 (5 bases). Germline V CDR1 and CDR2: LGHNA, YSLEER. The CDR3 contains 15 residues. V lost 3 bases and J lost 0, with 11 bases in between. In nucleotides, the CDR3 is TGCGCCAGCAGCCAGGAGACAGATTTGAACACTGAAGCTTTCTTT. Translating gives CASSQETDLNTEAFF.

The chain is built from TRBV20-1 and TRBJ2-1; D is unclear. Trimming shortened V by 3 bases and J by 5 bases, and 5 bases separated the two germline ends. This CDR3 is built from 11 residues. Germline V gene lookup returns CDR1 DFQATT and CDR2 SNEGSKA (reference sequence). CDR3 DNA sequence: TGCAGTGCTAGTCGGCACAATGAGCAGTTCTTC. Protein sequence: CSASRHNEQFF.

This clonotype was seen only a few times. The chain carries TRBV20-1 and TRBJ2-7; D may match TRBD1 or TRBD2 (5 bases each). The V gene lost 5 bases and the J gene lost 2 bases, with 25 bases spanning the gap. This CDR3 comprises 17 residues. Germline assignment: CDR1 DFQATT and CDR2 SNEGSKA (reference sequence). CDR3 in DNA: TGCAGTGCTCCTTCCGCCTTAGGGGACGGGGAGCCCTACGAGCAGTACTTC. Encoded protein: CSAPSALGDGEPYEQYF.

The chain couples TRBV7-2 to TRBJ2-3; 7 bases are shared with TRBD2. The CDR3 runs 15 residues. J lost 6 bases, V lost 1 base, and 7 bases had no gene match. Germline V gives CDR1 SGHTA, CDR2 FQGNSA. The CDR3 bases are TGTGCCAGCAGCTTAGGAGGGAGGGCCATTGATACGCAGTATTTT. Its translation: CASSLGGRAIDTQYF.

The gene calls are TRBV29-1 and TRBJ2-1; a weak D match, TRBD1 (7 bases). V lost 7 bases and J 7 bases, leaving 20 bases between the germline ends. Germline CDR1 is SQVTM and CDR2 is ANQGSEA. The CDR3 length is 14 residues. CDR3: CSARRAGGWNEQFF. The CDR3, as DNA: TGCAGCGCCCGCCGGGCAGGGGGGTGGAATGAGCAGTTCTTC.

The chain couples TRBV4-3 to TRBJ1-3; possible D gene TRBD1, 5 bases. Germline CDR1 reads LGHNA; CDR2 reads YSLEER. The CDR3 is 16 amino acids. Trimming took off 4 bases at V and 0 bases at J, with 13 bases between the two ends. The chain's CDR3 is CASSPTGTFSGNTIYF. The CDR3 DNA follows: TGCGCCAGCAGCCCCACGGGGACCTTCTCTGGAAACACCATATATTTT.

The sample holds a few counts of this clonotype. V is TRBV7-3 and J is TRBJ2-1; no reliable D call. From germline, CDR1 is SGHTA and CDR2 FQGTGA. This CDR3 is built from 13 residues. The germline V and J ends were trimmed by 4 bases and 7 bases, with 11 bases remaining between them. In nucleotides, the CDR3 is TGTGCCAGCAGCTCCAGTCCCGGTAATGAGCAGTTCTTC. The encoded protein is CASSSSPGNEQFF.

This clonotype came up a few times. The rearrangement uses TRBV5-1 and TRBJ2-7; no clear D. Per germline, CDR1 SGHRS and CDR2 YFSETQ. The CDR3 covers 15 residues. V gave up 2 bases and J gave up 6 bases, with 18 bases separating them. This chain's CDR3 is CASSFSMTQEGEQYF. CDR3 in DNA: TGCGCCAGCAGCTTCTCAATGACCCAGGAAGGCGAGCAGTACTTC.

This clonotype was detected many times. This chain uses TRBV25-1 with TRBJ2-1; possibly TRBD2 for D (5 bases). The CDR3 is made up of 13 amino acids. CDR1 is MGHDK and CDR2 is SYGVNS in the germline V gene. Trimming cost V 3 bases and J 4 bases, with 7 bases left between them. The CDR3 region has the DNA TGTGCCAGCAGTGAGGGCGGGTACAATGAGCAGTTCTTC. Residues: CASSEGGYNEQFF.

The genes are TRBV12-3 or TRBV12-4 and TRBJ1-3, with TRBD1 identical over 7 bases. V was pared by 3 bases and J by 4 bases, with 6 bases of the junction left unmatched. The CDR3 has 15 residues. Here the CDR3 DNA reads TGTGCCAGCAGTTTTCTTCAGGGGGGCGGAAACACCATATATTTT. Encoded protein: CASSFLQGGGNTIYF.

V and J are TRBV28 and TRBJ1-2; D unresolved. Germline V gene sequence: CDR1 MDHEN, CDR2 SYDVKM. V lost 0 bases and J 0 bases, leaving 8 bases between the germline ends. This CDR3 contains 15 residues. The chain's CDR3 is CASSLWIAANYGYTF. The CDR3 DNA sequence: TGTGCCAGCAGTTTATGGATTGCAGCTAACTATGGCTACACCTTC.

This chain links TRBV29-1 with TRBJ2-3; 7 bases match TRBD2. The germline gives CDR1 SQVTM, CDR2 ANQGSEA. This CDR3 has 10 amino acids. The ends lost 5 bases at V and 12 bases at J; junction bases unmatched: 5. CDR3 nucleotides: TGCAGCGTTCGGCGGGAGCTTCAGTATTTT. It encodes CSVRRELQYF.

This clonotype was seen more than once but under ten times. The V gene is TRBV7-3, the J gene TRBJ2-1; tentative D call: TRBD1 (6 bases). The germline V gene has CDR1 SGHTA and CDR2 FQGTGA. Trimming removed 2 bases at V and 2 bases at J, with 10 bases between. The CDR3 totals 15 residues. The CDR3 sequence: CASSLLGGPYNEQFF. The CDR3 DNA follows: TGTGCCAGCAGCTTACTAGGGGGTCCCTACAATGAGCAGTTCTTC.

The chain carries TRBV24-1 and TRBJ1-5, with D hard to call. The V gene's germline CDR1 is KGHDR and CDR2 SFDVKD. Between the trimmed V and J ends, which lost 9 bases and 2 bases, there was a span of 22 bases. The CDR3 covers 17 residues. The CDR3 here is CATGHLDNPWGNQPQHF. The CDR3 DNA reads TGTGCCACCGGGCACCTCGACAACCCATGGGGCAATCAGCCCCAGCATTTT.

V and J are TRBV7-3 and TRBJ1-1; maybe TRBD1 (5 bases). The germline gives CDR1 SGHTA, CDR2 FQGTGA. The CDR3 has 15 residues. The V and J ends lost 5 bases and 5 bases respectively, with 18 bases between them. The CDR3 DNA follows: TGTGCCAGCAGCCCCCGGGGAGGCGGGGGAACTGAAGCTTTCTTT. Protein: CASSPRGGGGTEAFF.

This clonotype was detected a few times. The chain combines TRBV7-2 with TRBJ2-2; TRBD1 matches at 7 bases. The CDR3 runs 13 residues. CDR1 SGHTA and CDR2 FQGNSA come from the germline V gene. The trim removed 9 bases at V and 6 bases at J, leaving 7 bases unmatched. This CDR3 reads CASGTVAAGELFF. CDR3 bases: TGTGCCAGTGGGACAGTGGCGGCCGGGGAGCTGTTTTTT.

The J gene is TRBJ1-2, the V gene TRBV6-5; no clear D. From germline, CDR1 is MNHEY and CDR2 SVGAGI. This CDR3 is 15 amino acids long. The V end was cut by 4 bases, the J end by 0 bases, with 12 bases between. The CDR3 DNA follows: TGTGCCAGCAGTTCCCTTGGATCGGCTAACTATGGCTACACCTTC. Protein: CASSSLGSANYGYTF.

The CDR3 DNA follows: TGTGCCAGCAGCGTAGATCGAGTTCAGGATGAGCAGTTCTTC. Translation: CASSVDRVQDEQFF. The chain recombines TRBV9 with TRBJ2-1; D gene unclear. The germline V gene has CDR1 SGDLS and CDR2 YYNGEE. Trimming removed 0 bases at V and 8 bases at J, with 12 bases between. The CDR3 covers 14 residues.

This chain connects TRBV20-1 to TRBJ2-1, with D tentatively TRBD1 (6 bases). This CDR3 has 15 amino acids. V was shortened by 0 bases and J by 7 bases, with 16 bases between the two germline ends. The germline V gene has CDR1 DFQATT and CDR2 SNEGSKA (reference sequence). CDR3 region: CSARDSGQPQNEQFF. The CDR3 coding sequence is TGCAGTGCTAGAGATTCAGGACAGCCTCAAAATGAGCAGTTCTTC.

The chain is built from TRBV10-3 and TRBJ1-2; the D is unclear. CDR3 size: 11 residues. V lost 3 bases to trimming and J lost 7 bases, with 6 bases between them. The germline V gene has CDR1 ENHRY and CDR2 SYGVKD. CDR3 loop: CAISDKGGYTF. DNA for the CDR3: TGTGCCATCAGTGATAAGGGTGGCTACACCTTC.

The CDR3 DNA reads TGTGCCAGCAGTGGACAGGGGGCGACCTATAGTAATGAGCAGTTCTTC. It translates to CASSGQGATYSNEQFF. This chain uses TRBV11-2 with TRBJ2-1; TRBD1 aligns across 11 bases. CDR3 length equals 16 residues. V trimming: 6 bases; J trimming: 7 bases; junction bases outside the gene matches: 11. Looked up from germline, CDR1 is SGHAT and CDR2 is FQNNGV.

This clonotype was observed a few times. The chain employs TRBV12-3 or TRBV12-4 and TRBJ2-1, with D perhaps being TRBD1 or TRBD2 (6 bases each). Between the trimmed V and J ends, which lost 5 bases and 12 bases, there was a span of 17 bases. This CDR3 spans 13 amino acids. CDR3 amino acids: CASSPDGGGGQFF. CDR3 DNA sequence: TGTGCCAGCAGTCCGGATGGAGGAGGGGGGCAGTTCTTC.

The chain couples TRBV29-1 to TRBJ2-1; 7 positions match TRBD2. Germline V lookup: CDR1 SQVTM, CDR2 ANQGSEA. V was pared by 3 bases and J by 3 bases, with 8 bases of the junction left unmatched. The CDR3 contains 15 residues. The CDR3 bases are TGCAGCGTTGAGTCGGGTAGCGGGTACTACAATGAGCAGTTCTTC. Translation gives CSVESGSGYYNEQFF.

This clonotype was recorded many times. V usage is TRBV12-3 or TRBV12-4 and J usage is TRBJ2-5; D is possibly TRBD2 (5 bases). This CDR3 contains 14 residues. Trimming removed 4 bases at V and 5 bases at J, with 14 bases between. The chain's CDR3 is CASSSRTGRETQYF. CDR3 DNA sequence: TGTGCCAGCAGTTCAAGGACTGGAAGGGAGACCCAGTACTTC.